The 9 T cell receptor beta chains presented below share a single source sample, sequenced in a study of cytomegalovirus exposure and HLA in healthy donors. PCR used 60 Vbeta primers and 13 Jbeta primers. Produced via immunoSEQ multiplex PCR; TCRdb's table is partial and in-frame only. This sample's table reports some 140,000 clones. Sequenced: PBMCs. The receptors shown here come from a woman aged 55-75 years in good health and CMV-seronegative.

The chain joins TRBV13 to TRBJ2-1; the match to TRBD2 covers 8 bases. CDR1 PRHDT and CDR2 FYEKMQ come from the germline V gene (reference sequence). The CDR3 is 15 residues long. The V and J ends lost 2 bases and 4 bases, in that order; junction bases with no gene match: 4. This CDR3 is CASSLNSGSYNEQFF. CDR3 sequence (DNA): TGTGCCAGCAGCTTAAACAGCGGGAGTTACAATGAGCAGTTCTTC.

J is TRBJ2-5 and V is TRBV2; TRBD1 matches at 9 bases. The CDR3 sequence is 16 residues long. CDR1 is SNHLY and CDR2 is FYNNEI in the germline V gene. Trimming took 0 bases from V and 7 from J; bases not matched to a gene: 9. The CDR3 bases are TGTGCCAGCAGTGAAGCGCTTGGGACAGGGATCGTGACCCAGTACTTC. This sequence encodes CASSEALGTGIVTQYF. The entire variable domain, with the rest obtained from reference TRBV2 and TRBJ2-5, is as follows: EPEVTQTPSHQVTQMGQEVILRCVPISNHLYFYWYRQILGQKVEFLVSFYNNEISEKSEIFDDQFSVERPDGSNFTLKIRSTKLEDSAMYFCASSEALGTGIVTQYFGPGTRLLVL.

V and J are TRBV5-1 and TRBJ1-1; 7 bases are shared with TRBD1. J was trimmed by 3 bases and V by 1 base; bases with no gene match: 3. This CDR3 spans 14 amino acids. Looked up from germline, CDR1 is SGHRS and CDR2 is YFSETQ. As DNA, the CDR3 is TGCGCCAGCAGCTTGCTGGGACAGTACACTGAAGCTTTCTTT. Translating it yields CASSLLGQYTEAFF.

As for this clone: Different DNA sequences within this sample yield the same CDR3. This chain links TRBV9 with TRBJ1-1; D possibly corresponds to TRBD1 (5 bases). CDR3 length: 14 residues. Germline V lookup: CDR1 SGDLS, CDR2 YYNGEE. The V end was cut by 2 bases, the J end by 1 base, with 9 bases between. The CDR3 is CASSVGGRNTEAFF. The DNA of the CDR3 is TGTGCCAGCAGCGTCGGGGGAAGGAACACTGAAGCTTTCTTT.

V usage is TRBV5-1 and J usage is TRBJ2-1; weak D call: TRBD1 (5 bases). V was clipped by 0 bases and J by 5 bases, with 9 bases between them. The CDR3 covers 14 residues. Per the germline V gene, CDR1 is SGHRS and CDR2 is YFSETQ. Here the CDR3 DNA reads TGCGCCAGCAGCTTGGAGTCAGGGAACAATGAGCAGTTCTTC. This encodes CASSLESGNNEQFF.

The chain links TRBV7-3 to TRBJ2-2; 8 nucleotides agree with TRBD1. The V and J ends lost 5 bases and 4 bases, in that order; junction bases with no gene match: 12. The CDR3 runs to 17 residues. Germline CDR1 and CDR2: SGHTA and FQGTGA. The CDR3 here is CASSLNPGGASTGELFF. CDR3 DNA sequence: TGTGCCAGCAGCCTAAACCCAGGGGGCGCGAGCACCGGGGAGCTGTTTTTT.

CDR3 in amino acids: CSARRTGDGFF. The DNA for the CDR3 is TGCAGTGCTAGACGGACAGGGGATGGTTTCTTT. The chain is built from TRBV20-1 and TRBJ1-1; 9 nucleotides line up with TRBD1. The germline V gene encodes CDR1 DFQATT and CDR2 SNEGSKA (reference sequence). The CDR3 extends over 11 amino acids. V lost 2 bases, J lost 13 bases, and 5 bases stayed unmatched.

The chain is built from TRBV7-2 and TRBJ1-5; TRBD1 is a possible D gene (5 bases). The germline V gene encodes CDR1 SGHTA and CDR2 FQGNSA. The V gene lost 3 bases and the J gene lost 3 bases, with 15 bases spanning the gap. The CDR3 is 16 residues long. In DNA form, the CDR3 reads TGTGCCAGCAGCTTGGAGGGAGCCGGACACAATCAGCCCCAGCATTTT. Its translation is CASSLEGAGHNQPQHF.

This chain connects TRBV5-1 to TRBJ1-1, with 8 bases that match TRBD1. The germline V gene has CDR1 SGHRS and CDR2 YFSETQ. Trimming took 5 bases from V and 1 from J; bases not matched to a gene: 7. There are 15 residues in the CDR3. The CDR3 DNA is TGCGCCAGCAGTATGGCGACAGGGGCGAACACTGAAGCTTTCTTT. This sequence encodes CASSMATGANTEAFF.